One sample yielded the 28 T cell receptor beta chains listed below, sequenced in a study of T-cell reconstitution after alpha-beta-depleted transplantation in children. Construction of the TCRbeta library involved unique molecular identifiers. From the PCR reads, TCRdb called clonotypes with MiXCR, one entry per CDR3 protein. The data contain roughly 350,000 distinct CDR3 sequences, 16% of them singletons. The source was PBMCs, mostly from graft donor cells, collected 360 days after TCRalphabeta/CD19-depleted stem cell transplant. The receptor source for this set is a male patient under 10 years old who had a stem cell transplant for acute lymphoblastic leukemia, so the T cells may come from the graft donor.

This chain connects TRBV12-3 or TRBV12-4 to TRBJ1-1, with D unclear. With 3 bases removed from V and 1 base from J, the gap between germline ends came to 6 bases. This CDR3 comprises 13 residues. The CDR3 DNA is TGTGCCAGCAGTTTCCAACAGAACACTGAAGCTTTCTTT. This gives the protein CASSFQQNTEAFF.

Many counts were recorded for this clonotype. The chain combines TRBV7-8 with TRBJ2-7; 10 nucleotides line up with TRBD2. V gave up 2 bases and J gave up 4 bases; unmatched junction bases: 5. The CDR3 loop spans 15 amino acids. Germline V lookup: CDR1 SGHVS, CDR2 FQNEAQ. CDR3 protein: CASSLSLAGVYEQYF. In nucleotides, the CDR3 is TGTGCCAGCAGCTTAAGCCTAGCGGGAGTGTACGAGCAGTACTTC.

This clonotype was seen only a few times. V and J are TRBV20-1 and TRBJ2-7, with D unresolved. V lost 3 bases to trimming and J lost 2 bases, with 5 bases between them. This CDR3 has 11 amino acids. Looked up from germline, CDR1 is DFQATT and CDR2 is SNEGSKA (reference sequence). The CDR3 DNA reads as TGCAGTGCTAGTACCGCCTACGAGCAGTACTTC. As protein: CSASTAYEQYF.

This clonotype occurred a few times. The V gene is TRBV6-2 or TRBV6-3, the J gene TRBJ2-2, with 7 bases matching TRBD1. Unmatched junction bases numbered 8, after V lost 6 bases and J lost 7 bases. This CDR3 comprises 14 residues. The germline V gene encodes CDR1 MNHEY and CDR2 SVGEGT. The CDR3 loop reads CASRTGALIGELFF. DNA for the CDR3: TGTGCCAGCAGAACAGGGGCCTTAATCGGGGAGCTGTTTTTT.

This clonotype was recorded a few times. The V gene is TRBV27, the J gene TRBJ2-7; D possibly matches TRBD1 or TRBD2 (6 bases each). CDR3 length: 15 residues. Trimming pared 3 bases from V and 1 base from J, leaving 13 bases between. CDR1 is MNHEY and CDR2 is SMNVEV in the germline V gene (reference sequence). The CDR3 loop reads CASSFQTGTSYEQYF. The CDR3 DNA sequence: TGTGCCAGCAGTTTCCAAACAGGGACTTCCTACGAGCAGTACTTC.

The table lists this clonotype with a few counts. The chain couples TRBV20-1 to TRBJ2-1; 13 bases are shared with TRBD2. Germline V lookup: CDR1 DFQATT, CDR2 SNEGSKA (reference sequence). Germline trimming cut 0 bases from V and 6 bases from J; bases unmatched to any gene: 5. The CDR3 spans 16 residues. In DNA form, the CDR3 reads TGCAGTGCTAGAGATCCTAGACTAGCGGGAGGCAATGAGCAGTTCTTC. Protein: CSARDPRLAGGNEQFF.

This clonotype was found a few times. The CDR3, as DNA: TGTGCCAGCAGCTCCCTACTCGAGGAGACCCAGTACTTC. The encoded protein is CASSSLLEETQYF. The chain links TRBV7-9 to TRBJ2-5; D not resolved. CDR3 length: 13 amino acids. Germline-derived CDR1 and CDR2 are SEHNR and FQNEAQ (reference sequence). Trimming took 4 bases from V and 5 from J, leaving 11 bases between them.

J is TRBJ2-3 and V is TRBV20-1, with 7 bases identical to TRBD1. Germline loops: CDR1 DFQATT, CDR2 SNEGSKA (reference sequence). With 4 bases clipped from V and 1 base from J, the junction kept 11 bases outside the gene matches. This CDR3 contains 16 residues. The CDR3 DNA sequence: TGCAGTGCTATCTTACAGGGGCAGGGTGGCACAGATACGCAGTATTTT. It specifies CSAILQGQGGTDTQYF.

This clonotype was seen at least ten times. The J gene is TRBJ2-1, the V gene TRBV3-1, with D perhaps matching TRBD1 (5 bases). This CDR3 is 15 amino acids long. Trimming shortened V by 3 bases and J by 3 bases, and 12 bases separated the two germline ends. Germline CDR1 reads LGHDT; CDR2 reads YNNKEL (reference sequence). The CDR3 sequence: CASSQGRGHYNEQFF. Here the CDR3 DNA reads TGTGCCAGCAGCCAGGGGCGAGGCCACTACAATGAGCAGTTCTTC.

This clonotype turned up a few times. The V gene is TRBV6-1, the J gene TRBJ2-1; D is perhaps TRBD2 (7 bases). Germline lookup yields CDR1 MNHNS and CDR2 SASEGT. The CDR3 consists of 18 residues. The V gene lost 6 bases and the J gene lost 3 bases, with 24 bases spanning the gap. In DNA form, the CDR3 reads TGTGCCAGCAGCTCCATCCGGGGGGCCGTGCAGGGCTACAATGAGCAGTTCTTC. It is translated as CASSSIRGAVQGYNEQFF.

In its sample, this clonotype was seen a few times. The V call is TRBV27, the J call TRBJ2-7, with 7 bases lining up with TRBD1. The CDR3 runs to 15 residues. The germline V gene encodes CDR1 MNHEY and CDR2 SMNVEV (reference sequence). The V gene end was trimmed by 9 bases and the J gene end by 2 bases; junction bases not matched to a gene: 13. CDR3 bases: TGTGCCAGTCAAACTAACAGGGGCGCCGCCTACGAGCAGTACTTC. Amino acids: CASQTNRGAAYEQYF.

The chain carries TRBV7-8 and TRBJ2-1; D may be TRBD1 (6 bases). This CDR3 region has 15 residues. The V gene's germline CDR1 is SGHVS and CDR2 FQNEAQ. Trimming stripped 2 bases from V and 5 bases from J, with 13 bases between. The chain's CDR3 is CASSLPQGWDNEQFF. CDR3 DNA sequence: TGTGCCAGCAGCTTACCCCAGGGGTGGGACAATGAGCAGTTCTTC.

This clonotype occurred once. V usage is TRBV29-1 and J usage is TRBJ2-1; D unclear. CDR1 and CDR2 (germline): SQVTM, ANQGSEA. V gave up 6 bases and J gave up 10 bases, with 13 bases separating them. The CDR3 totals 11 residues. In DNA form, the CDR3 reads TGCAGCGTCCTCGCACTGACGGAGCAGTTCTTC. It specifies CSVLALTEQFF.

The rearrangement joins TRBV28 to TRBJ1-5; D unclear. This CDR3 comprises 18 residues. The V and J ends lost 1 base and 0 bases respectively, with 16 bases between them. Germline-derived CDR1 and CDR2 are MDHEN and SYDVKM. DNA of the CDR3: TGTGCCAGCAGTTTATATAGAGGGTGGCCCGATAGCAATCAGCCCCAGCATTTT. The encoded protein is CASSLYRGWPDSNQPQHF. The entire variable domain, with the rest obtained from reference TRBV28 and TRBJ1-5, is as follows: DVKVTQSSRYLVKRTGEKVFLECVQDMDHENMFWYRQDPGLGLRLIYFSYDVKMKEKGDIPEGYSVSREKKERFSLILESASTNQTSMYLCASSLYRGWPDSNQPQHFGDGTRLSIL.

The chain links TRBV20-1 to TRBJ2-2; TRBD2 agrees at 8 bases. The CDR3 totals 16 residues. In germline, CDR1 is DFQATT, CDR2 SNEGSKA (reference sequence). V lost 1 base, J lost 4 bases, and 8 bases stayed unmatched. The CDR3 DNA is TGCAGTGCTAGAGGTAGACTAGCGCCGATCACCGGGGAGCTGTTTTTT. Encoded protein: CSARGRLAPITGELFF.

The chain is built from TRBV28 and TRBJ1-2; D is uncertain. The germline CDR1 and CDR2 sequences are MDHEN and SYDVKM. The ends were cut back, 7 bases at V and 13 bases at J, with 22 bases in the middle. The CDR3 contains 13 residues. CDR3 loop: CASTKSWAGWPTF. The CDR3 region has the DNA TGTGCCAGCACTAAATCGTGGGCTGGCTGGCCCACCTTC.

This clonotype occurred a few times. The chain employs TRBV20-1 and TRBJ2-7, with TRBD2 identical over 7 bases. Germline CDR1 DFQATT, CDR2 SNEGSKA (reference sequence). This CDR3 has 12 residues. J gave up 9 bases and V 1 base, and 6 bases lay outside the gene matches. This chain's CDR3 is CSARGSLAVQYF. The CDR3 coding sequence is TGCAGTGCTAGAGGCAGTCTAGCGGTGCAGTACTTC.

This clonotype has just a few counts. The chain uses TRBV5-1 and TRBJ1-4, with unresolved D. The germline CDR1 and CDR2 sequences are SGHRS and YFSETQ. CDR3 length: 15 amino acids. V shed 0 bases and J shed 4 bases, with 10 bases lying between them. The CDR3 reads CASSLGRQINEKLFF. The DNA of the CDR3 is TGCGCCAGCAGCTTGGGACGGCAGATTAATGAAAAACTGTTTTTT. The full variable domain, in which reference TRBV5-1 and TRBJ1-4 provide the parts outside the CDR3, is KAGVTQTPRYLIKTRGQQVTLSCSPISGHRSVSWYQQTPGQGLQFLFEYFSETQRNKGNFPGRFSGRQFSNSRSEMNVSTLELGDSALYLCASSLGRQINEKLFFGSGTQLSVL.

The CDR3 nucleotides are TGTGCCAGCAGCTTAGGGGTCAGACCCTACGAGCAGTACTTC. It specifies CASSLGVRPYEQYF. This chain links TRBV7-9 with TRBJ2-7; D remains ambiguous. CDR1 is SEHNR and CDR2 is FQNEAQ in the germline V gene (reference sequence). Deletions cut 1 base from V and 2 bases from J, with 9 bases between. This CDR3 has 14 amino acids.

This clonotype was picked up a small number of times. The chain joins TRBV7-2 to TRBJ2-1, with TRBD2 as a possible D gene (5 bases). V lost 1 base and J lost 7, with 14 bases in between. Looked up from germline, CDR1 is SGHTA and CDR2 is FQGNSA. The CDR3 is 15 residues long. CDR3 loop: CASSLGPLAENEQFF. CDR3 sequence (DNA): TGTGCCAGCAGCTTAGGCCCCCTAGCTGAAAATGAGCAGTTCTTC.

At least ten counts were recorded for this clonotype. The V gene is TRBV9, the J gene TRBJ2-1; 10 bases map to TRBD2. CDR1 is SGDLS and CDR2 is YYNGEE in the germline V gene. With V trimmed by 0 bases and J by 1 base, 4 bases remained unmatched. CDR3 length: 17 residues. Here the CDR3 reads CASSVGLAGYSYNEQFF. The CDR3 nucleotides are TGTGCCAGCAGCGTAGGACTAGCGGGCTATTCCTACAATGAGCAGTTCTTC.

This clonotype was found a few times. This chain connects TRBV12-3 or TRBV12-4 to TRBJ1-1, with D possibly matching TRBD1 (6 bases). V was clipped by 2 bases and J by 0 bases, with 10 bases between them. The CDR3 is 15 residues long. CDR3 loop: CASSLLRTVNTEAFF. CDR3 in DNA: TGTGCCAGCAGTTTATTAAGGACAGTGAACACTGAAGCTTTCTTT.

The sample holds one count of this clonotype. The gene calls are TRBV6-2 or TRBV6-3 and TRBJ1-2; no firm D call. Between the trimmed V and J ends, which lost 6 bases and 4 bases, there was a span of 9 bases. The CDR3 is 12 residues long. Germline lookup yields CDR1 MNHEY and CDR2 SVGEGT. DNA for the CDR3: TGTGCCAGCAGAGAACCGAGCTATGGCTACACCTTC. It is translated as CASREPSYGYTF.

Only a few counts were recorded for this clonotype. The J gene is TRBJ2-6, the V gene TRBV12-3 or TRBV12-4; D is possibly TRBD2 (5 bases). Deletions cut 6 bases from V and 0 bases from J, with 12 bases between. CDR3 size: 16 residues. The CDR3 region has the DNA TGTGCCAGCAGGTCCGCCGGGGTCTCTGGGGCCAACGTCCTGACTTTC. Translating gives CASRSAGVSGANVLTF.

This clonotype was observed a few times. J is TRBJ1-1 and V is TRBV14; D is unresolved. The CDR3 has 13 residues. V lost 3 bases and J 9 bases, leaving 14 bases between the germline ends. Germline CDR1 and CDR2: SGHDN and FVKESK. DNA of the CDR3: TGTGCCAGCAGCCACGCCATAGGGAATAAAGCTTTCTTT. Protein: CASSHAIGNKAFF.

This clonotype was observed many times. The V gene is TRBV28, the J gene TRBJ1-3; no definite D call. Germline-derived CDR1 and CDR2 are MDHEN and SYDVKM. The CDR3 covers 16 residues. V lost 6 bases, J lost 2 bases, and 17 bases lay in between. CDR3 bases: TGTGCCAGCAGATCAGACTCCACCGATACTGGAAACACCATATATTTT. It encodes CASRSDSTDTGNTIYF.

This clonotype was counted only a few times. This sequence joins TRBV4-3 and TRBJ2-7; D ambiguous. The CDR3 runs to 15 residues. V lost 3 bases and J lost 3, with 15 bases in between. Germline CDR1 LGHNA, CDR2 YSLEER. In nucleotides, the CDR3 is TGCGCCAGCAGCCATCGCCCTGGATACCTCTACGAGCAGTACTTC. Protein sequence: CASSHRPGYLYEQYF.

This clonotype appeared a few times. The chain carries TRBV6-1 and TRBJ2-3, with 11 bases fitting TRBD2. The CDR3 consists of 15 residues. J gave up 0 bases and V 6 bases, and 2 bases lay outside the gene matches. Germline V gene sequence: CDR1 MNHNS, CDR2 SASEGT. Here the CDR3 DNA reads TGTGCCAGCAGGACTAGCGGGGCTAGCACAGATACGCAGTATTTT. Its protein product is CASRTSGASTDTQYF.